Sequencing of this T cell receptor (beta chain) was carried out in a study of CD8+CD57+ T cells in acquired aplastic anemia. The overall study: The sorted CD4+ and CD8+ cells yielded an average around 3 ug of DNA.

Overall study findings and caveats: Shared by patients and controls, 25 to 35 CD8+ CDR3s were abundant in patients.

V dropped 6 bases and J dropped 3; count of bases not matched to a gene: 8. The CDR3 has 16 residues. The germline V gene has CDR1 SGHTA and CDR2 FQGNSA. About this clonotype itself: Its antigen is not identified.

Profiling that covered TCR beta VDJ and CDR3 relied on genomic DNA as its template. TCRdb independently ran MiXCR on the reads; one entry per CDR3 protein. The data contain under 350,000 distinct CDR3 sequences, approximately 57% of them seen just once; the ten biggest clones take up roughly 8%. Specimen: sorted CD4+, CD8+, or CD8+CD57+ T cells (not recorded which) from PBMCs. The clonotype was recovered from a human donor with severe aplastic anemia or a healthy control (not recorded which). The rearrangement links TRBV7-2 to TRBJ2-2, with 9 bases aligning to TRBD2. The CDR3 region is CASSSGLAKYTGELFF. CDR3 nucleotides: TGTGCCAGCAGTTCGGGACTAGCAAAGTACACCGGGGAGCTGTTTTTT. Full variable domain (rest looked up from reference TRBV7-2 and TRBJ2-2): GAGVSQSPSNKVTEKGKDVELRCDPISGHTALYWYRQSLGQGLEFLIYFQGNSAPDKSGLPSDRFSAERTGGSVSTLTIQRTQQEDSAVYLCASSSGLAKYTGELFFGEGSRLTVL.